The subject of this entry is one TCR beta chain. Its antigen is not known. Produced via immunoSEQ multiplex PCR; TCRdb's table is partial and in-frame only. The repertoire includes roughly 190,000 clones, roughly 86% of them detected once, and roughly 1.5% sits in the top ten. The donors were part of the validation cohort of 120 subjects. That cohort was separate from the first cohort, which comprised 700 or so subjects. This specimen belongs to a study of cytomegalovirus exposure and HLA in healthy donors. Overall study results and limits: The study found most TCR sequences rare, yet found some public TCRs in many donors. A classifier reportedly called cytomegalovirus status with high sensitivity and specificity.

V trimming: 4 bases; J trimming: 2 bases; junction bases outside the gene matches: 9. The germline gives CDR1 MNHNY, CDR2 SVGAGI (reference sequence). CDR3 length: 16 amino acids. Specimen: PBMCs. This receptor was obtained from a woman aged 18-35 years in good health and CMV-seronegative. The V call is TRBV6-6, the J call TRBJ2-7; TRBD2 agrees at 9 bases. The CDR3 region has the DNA TGTGCCAGCAGTTCAAAAGCGGGAGGCCCACCCTACGAGCAGTACTTC. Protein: CASSSKAGGPPYEQYF.